This T cell receptor (beta chain) is from a study of CD8 T cells in ankylosing spondylitis. Findings and caveats of the study: A motif of 7 to 9 highly homologous TCR beta variants was seen as apparently characteristic of ankylosing spondylitis blood.

TCRdb re-derived calls from the 5' RACE reads in MiXCR, one entry per CDR3 protein. In the table there are 80,000 to 100,000 distinct CDR3 sequences, roughly 8% of which are singletons. This clonotype was counted at least ten times. What it binds is unknown. Germline values: CDR1 MNHNS, CDR2 SASEGT. There are 13 residues in the CDR3. V lost 10 bases and J 4 bases, leaving 16 bases between the germline ends. The sequence was collected from a male donor with ankylosing spondylitis or in good health (not recorded which). The J gene is TRBJ1-1, the V gene TRBV6-1; D perhaps matches TRBD1 (5 bases). The sample consisted of blood, either unsorted or a sorted T cell fraction (not recorded which). CDR3 in DNA: TGTGCCATCCAGCCCAGGGATGGCACTGAAGCTTTCTTT. Its protein is CAIQPRDGTEAFF.